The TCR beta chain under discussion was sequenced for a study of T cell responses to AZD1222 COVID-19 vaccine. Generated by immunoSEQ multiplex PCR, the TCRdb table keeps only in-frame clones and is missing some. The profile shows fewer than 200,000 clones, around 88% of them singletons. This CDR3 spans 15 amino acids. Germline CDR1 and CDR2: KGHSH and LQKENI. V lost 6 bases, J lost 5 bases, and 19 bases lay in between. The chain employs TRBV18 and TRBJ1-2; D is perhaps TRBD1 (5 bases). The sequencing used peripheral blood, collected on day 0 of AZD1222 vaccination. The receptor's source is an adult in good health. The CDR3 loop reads CASSPNTATVYGYTF. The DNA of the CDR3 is TGTGCCAGCTCCCCTAATACAGCGACAGTTTATGGCTACACCTTC.